The source of this TCR beta chain is a study of blood T cells in healthy people across ages. There were healthy Caucasian individuals from Russia, aged about 6 to 100, serving as donors. Together with a sample-barcoded 5' primer, a J-beta primer mix was included in a second PCR lasting roughly 6 to 12 cycles. TCRdb recomputed calls from the 5' RACE reads with MiXCR, one row per CDR3 protein. The repertoire holds around 2 million distinct CDR3 sequences, with about two fifths as singletons. The sequence was obtained from a human donor in good health. The sequencing sample was made of blood.

In nucleotides, the CDR3 is TGTGCCAGCAGCTTAGTAGCTTCGTGGGAGCAGTACTTC. It encodes CASSLVASWEQYF. This chain connects TRBV7-9 to TRBJ2-5; perhaps TRBD2 as D (5 bases). With 1 base removed from V and 11 bases from J, the gap between germline ends came to 14 bases. The CDR3 covers 13 residues. From germline, CDR1 is SEHNR and CDR2 FQNEAQ (reference sequence).